This T cell receptor beta chain was observed in a study of OX40 agonist ivuxolimab in advanced cancers. About the research overall: Clinicians treated patients with ivuxolimab, an agonistic anti-OX40 (CD134) antibody. The study gave patients intravenous ivuxolimab at 0.01 to 10 mg/kg every 2 weeks.

Study observations and caveats: The study found that CD8+ T cells averaged more expanded clones than CD4+. Some patients who did not respond also had low normalized T-cell clonal expansion.

Here immunoSEQ multiplex PCR was the method, and the copy in TCRdb shows in-frame clones only, minus some. The sample includes about 44,000 clones, about four fifths of them seen just once. Details on this clone: Its antigen is still unknown.

Specimen: CD4+ or CD8+ T cells sorted from blood, collected in a trial of the OX40 agonist ivuxolimab. The TCR originated in an adult with an advanced solid tumor such as melanoma, head and neck, liver or kidney cancer.

CDR3 sequence reads: CASSLRDRGDGYTF. In DNA, the CDR3 is TGTGCCAGCTCACTTCGGGACAGGGGAGATGGCTACACCTTC. The chain couples TRBV18 to TRBJ1-2; 10 positions agree with TRBD1. Germline loops: CDR1 KGHSH, CDR2 LQKENI. There are 14 residues in the CDR3. Trimming cost V 4 bases and J 6 bases; bases outside gene matches: 5. Full variable domain (remainder filled in from reference TRBV18 and TRBJ1-2): NAGVMQNPRHLVRRRGQEARLRCSPMKGHSHVYWYRQLPEEGLKFMVYLQKENIIDESGMPKERFSAEFPKEGPSILRIQQVVRGDSAAYFCASSLRDRGDGYTFGSGTRLTVV.